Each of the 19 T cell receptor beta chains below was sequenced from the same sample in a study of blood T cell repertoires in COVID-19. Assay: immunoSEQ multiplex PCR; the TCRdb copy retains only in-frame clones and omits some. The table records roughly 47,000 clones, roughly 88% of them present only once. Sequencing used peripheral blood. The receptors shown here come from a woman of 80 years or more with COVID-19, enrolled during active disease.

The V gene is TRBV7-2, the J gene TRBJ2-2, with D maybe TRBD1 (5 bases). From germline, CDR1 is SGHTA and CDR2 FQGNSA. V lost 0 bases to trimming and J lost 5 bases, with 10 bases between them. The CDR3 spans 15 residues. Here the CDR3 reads CASSLAFKGTGELFF. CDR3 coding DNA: TGTGCCAGCAGCTTAGCATTCAAGGGGACCGGGGAGCTGTTTTTT. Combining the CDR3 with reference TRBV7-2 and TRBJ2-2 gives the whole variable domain GAGVSQSPSNKVTEKGKDVELRCDPISGHTALYWYRQSLGQGLEFLIYFQGNSAPDKSGLPSDRFSAERTGGSVSTLTIQRTQQEDSAVYLCASSLAFKGTGELFFGEGSRLTVL.

CDR3 in DNA: TGTGCCAGCAGCTTGGACACCTTTACTGGCTACACCTTC. Translation gives CASSLDTFTGYTF. The chain joins TRBV7-9 to TRBJ1-2, with D perhaps matching TRBD1 (5 bases). This CDR3 spans 13 amino acids. CDR1 is SEHNR, CDR2 FQNEAQ, per germline (reference sequence). Trimming took 3 bases from V and 7 from J, leaving 12 bases between them.

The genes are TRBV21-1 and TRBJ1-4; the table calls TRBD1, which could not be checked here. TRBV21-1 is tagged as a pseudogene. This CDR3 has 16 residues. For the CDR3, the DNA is TGTGCCAGCAGCAAAGAGGGACAGGCTCCTAATGAAAAACTGTTTTTT. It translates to CASSKEGQAPNEKLFF.

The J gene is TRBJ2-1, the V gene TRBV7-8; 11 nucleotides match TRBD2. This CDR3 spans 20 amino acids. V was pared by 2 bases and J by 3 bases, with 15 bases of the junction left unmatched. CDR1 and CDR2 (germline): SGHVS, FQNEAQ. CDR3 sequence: CASSLYPGLAVVLSYNEQFF. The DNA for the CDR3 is TGTGCCAGCAGCTTATATCCGGGACTAGCGGTCGTATTAAGCTACAATGAGCAGTTCTTC.

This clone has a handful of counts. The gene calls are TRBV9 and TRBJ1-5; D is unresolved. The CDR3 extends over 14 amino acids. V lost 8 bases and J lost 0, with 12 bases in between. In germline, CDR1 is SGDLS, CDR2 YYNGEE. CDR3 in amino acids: CASRLEYSNQPQHF. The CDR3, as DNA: TGTGCCAGTCGCCTAGAATATAGCAATCAGCCCCAGCATTTT. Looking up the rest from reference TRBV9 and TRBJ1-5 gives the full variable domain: DSGVTQTPKHLITATGQRVTLRCSPRSGDLSVYWYQQSLDQGLQFLIQYYNGEERAKGNILERFSAQQFPDLHSELNLSSLELGDSALYFCASRLEYSNQPQHFGDGTRLSIL.

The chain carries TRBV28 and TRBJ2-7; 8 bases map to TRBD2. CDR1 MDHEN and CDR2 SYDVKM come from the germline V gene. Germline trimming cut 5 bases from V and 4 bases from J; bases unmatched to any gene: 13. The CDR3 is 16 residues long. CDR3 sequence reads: CASSTPSARGGYEQYF. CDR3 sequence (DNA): TGTGCCAGCAGTACACCTAGCGCCCGGGGGGGATACGAGCAGTACTTC.

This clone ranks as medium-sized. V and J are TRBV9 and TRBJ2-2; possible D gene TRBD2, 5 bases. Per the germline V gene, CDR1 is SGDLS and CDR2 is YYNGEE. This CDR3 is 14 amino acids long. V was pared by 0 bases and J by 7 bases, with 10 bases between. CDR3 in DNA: TGTGCCAGCAGCGTAGAATACCGGGGCGGGGAGCTGTTTTTT. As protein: CASSVEYRGGELFF.

Here the CDR3 reads CASSHIAGEFYNEQFF. DNA of the CDR3: TGTGCCAGCAGTCACATAGCGGGAGAGTTTTACAATGAGCAGTTCTTC. The V gene is TRBV27, the J gene TRBJ2-1, with 9 bases identical to TRBD2. Looked up from germline, CDR1 is MNHEY and CDR2 is SMNVEV (reference sequence). The CDR3 contains 16 residues. Trimming took 5 bases from V and 4 from J; bases not matched to a gene: 9.

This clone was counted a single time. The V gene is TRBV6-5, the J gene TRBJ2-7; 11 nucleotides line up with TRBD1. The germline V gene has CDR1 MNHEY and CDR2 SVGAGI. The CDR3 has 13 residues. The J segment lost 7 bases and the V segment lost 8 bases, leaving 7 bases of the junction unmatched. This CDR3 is CASRTGGGGEQYF. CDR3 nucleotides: TGTGCCAGCCGGACAGGGGGCGGGGGGGAGCAGTACTTC.

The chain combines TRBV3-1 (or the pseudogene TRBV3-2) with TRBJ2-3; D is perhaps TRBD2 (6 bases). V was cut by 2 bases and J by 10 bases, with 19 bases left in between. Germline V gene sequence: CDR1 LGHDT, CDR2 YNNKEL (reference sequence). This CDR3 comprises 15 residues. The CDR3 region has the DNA TGTGCCAGCAGCCAAAGCCTGGGGGGTGTTCCCCCGCAGTATTTT. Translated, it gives CASSQSLGGVPPQYF.

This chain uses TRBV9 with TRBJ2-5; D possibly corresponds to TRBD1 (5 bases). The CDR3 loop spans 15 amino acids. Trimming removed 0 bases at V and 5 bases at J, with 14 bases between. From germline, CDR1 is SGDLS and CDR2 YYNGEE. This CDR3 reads CASSVEGVRAETQYF. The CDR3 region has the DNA TGTGCCAGCAGCGTAGAAGGGGTTAGAGCGGAGACCCAGTACTTC.

The CDR3 bases are TGTGCCAGCAGCTCTCAACAGGGGAAGTATGGCTACACCTTC. Translated, it gives CASSSQQGKYGYTF. The V and J genes are TRBV9 and TRBJ1-2; 7 bases are shared with TRBD1. There are 14 residues in the CDR3. Germline V lookup: CDR1 SGDLS, CDR2 YYNGEE. J was trimmed by 5 bases and V by 4 bases; bases with no gene match: 8.

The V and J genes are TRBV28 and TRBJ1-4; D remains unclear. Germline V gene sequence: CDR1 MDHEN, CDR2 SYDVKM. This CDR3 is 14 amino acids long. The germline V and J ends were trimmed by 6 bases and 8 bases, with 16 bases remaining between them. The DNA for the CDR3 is TGTGCCAGCAGCTTCCCCGGGGTAGGGGAAAAACTGTTTTTT. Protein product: CASSFPGVGEKLFF.

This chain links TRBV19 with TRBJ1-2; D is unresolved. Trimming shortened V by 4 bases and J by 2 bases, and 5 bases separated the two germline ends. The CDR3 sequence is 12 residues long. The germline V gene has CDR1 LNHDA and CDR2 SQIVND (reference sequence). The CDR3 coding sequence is TGTGCCAGTAGTACCCGGAACTATGGCTACACCTTC. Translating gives CASSTRNYGYTF. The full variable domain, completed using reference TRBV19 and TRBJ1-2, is DGGITQSPKYLFRKEGQNVTLSCEQNLNHDAMYWYRQDPGQGLRLIYYSQIVNDFQKGDIAEGYSVSREKKESFPLTVTSAQKNPTAFYLCASSTRNYGYTFGSGTRLTVV.

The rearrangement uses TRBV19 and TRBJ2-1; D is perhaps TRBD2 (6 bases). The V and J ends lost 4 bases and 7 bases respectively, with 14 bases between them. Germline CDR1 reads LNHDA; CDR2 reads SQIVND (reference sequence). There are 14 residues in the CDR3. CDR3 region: CASSRDSRRNEQFF. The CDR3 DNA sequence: TGTGCCAGTAGTAGGGACTCACGGAGGAATGAGCAGTTCTTC.

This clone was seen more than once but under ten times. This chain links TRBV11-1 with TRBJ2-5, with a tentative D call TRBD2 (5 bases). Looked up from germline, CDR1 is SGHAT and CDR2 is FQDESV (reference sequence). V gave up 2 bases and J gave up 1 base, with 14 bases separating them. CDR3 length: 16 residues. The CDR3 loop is CASSLRASYLQETQYF. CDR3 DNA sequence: TGTGCCAGCAGCTTAAGGGCTAGCTACCTCCAAGAGACCCAGTACTTC.

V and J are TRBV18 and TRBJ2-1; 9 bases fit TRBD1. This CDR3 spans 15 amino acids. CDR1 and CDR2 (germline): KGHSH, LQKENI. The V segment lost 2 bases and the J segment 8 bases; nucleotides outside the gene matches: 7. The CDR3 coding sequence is TGTGCCAGCTCACCAGGGACAGGGAATGTGGATGAGCAGTTCTTC. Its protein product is CASSPGTGNVDEQFF.

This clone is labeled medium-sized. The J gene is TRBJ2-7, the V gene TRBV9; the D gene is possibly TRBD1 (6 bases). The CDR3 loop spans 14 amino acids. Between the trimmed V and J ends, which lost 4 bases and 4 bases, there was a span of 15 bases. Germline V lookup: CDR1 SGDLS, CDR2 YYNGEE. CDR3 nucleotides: TGTGCCAGCAGCCCACGGGACAACGATTACGAGCAGTACTTC. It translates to CASSPRDNDYEQYF.

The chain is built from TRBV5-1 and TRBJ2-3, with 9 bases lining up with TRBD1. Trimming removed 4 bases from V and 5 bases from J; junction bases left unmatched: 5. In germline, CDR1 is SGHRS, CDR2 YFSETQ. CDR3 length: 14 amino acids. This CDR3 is CASSPGTGKDTQYF. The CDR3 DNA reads TGCGCCAGCAGCCCGGGGACAGGGAAAGATACGCAGTATTTT.